This T cell receptor beta chain was identified in a study of blood T cell repertoires in COVID-19. Whole-study context: In each case, the material was cDNA or gDNA derived from T cells, B-cell-depleted T cells, or PBMCs.

In the original processing: Reference gene primer amplification gave nucleated cell count estimates. Clones were sequenced by immunoSEQ multiplex PCR, and TCRdb holds only the in-frame ones, with some missing. V and J calls plus clone size are reproduced from that table; the DNA served to infer D and trimming. The sample lists approximately 350,000 clones, roughly 90% occurring once. The sequence was obtained from an older woman with COVID-19, enrolled during active disease. The specimen sequenced was peripheral blood.

The CDR3 nucleotides read TGTGCCAGCTCACCAGGACAGTACACTGAAGCTTTCTTT. Residues: CASSPGQYTEAFF. The chain couples TRBV18 to TRBJ1-1, with a tentative D call TRBD1 (6 bases). Germline V lookup: CDR1 KGHSH, CDR2 LQKENI. The CDR3 totals 13 residues. Trimming pared 2 bases from V and 3 bases from J, leaving 7 bases between.